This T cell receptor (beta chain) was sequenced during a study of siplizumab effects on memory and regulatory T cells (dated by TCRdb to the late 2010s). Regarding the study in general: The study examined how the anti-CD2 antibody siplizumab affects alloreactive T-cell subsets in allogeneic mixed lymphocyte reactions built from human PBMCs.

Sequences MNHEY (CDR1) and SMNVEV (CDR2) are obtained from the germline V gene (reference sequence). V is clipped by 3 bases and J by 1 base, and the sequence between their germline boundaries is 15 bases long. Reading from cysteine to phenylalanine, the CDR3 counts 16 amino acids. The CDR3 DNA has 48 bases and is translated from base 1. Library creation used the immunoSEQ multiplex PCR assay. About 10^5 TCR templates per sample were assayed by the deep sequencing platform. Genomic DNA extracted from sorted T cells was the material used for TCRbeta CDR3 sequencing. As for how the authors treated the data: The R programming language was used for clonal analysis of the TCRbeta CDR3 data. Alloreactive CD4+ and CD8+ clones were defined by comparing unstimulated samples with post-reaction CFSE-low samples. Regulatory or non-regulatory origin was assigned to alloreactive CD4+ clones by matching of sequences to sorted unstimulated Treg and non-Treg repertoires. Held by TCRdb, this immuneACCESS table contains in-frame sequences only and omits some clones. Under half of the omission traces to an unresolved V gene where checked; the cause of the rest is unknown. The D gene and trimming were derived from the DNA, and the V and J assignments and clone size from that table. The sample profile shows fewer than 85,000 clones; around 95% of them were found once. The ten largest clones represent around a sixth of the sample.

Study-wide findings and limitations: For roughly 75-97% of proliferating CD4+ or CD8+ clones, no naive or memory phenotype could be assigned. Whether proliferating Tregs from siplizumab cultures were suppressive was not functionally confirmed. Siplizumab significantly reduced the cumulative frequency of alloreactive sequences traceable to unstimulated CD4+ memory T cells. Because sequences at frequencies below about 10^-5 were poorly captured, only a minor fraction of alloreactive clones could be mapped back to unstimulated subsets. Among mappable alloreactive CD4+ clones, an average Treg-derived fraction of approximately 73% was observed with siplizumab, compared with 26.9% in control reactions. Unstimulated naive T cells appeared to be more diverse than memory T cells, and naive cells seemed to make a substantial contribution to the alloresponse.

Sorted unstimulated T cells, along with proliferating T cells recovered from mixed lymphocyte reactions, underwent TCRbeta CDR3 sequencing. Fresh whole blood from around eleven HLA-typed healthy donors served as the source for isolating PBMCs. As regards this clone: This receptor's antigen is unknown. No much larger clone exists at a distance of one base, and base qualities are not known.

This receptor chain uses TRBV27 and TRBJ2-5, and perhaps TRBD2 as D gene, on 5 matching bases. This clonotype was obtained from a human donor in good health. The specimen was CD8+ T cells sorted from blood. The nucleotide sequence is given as TGTGCCAGCAGTTTGGCCCGGACTCGCTTCCAAGAGACCCAGTACTTC. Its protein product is CASSLARTRFQETQYF.